This T cell receptor beta chain was captured in a study of T-cell reconstitution after alpha-beta-depleted transplantation in children. About this clonotype: Its specificity is unknown.

The TCRbeta library incorporated unique molecular identifiers. TCRdb itself ran the PCR reads through MiXCR, one entry per CDR3 protein. The table records roughly 420,000 distinct CDR3 sequences, 15% to 20% of them present only once. Trimming stripped 2 bases from V and 7 bases from J, with 24 bases between. The CDR3 sequence is 18 residues long. Study-wide findings and caveats: TCRbeta diversity was high at day 60 in some patients (a result of surviving recipient T cells and thymic progenitors).

The sequence was collected from a boy in the first two years of life who had a stem cell transplant for Wiskott-Aldrich syndrome, so the T cells may come from the graft donor. The V and J genes are TRBV12-3 or TRBV12-4 and TRBJ2-1, with D tentatively TRBD2 (6 bases). Sequencing used PBMCs, mostly from graft donor cells, obtained 360 days after TCRalphabeta/CD19-depleted stem cell transplant. Written as DNA, the CDR3 is TGTGCCAGCAGTTTATACCCCCGAGGCGGGAAGGAAAGGAATGAGCAGTTCTTC. It codes for CASSLYPRGGKERNEQFF.